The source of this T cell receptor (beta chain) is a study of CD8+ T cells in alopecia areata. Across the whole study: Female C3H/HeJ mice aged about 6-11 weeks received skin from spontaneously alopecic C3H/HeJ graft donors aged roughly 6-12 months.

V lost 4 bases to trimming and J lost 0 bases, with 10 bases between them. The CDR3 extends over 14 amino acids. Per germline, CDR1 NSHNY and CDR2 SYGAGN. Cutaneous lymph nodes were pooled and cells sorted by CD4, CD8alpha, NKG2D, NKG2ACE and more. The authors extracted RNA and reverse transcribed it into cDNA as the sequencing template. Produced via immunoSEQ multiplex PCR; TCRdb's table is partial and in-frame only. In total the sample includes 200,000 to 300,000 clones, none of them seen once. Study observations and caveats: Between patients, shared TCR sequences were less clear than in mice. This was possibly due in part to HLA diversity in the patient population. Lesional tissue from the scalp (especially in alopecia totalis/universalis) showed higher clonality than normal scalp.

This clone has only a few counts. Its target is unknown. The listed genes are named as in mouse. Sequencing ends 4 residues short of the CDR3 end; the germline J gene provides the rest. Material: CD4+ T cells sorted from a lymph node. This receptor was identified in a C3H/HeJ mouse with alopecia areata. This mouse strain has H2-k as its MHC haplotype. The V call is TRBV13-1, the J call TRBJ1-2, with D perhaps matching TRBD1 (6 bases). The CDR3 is CASSHGQSNSDYTF. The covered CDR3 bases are TGTGCCAGCAGTCACGGACAGTCAAACTCC.